This TCR beta chain came from a study of HIV-infected children after antiretroviral therapy interruption. Study as a whole: In continuous treatment, analyzed samples were from weeks 0, 48 and 150.

Treatment here: PENTA 11 planned treatment interruption arm or continuous ART arm. At least 24 weeks of at least three-drug ART, in children 2 to 15 years. Only samples with at least 5 million viable PBMCs qualified. Naive CD4+ CD45RA+ CD45RO- T cells were FACS-sorted from thawed PBMCs. V lost 6 bases to trimming and J lost 9 bases, with 10 bases between them. The CDR3 sequence is 12 residues long. Germline CDR1 SGHRS, CDR2 YFSETQ. Unique molecular identifiers were included in an RNA-based 3' RACE TCR library. TCRdb re-called the 3' RACE reads with MiXCR, one entry per CDR3 protein. The table lists some 38,000 distinct CDR3 sequences, around 7% of them singletons.

The chain uses TRBV5-1 and TRBJ1-6; weak D call: TRBD1 (5 bases). The sequencing here drew on CD45RA+ CD4+ T cells from PBMCs, pooled from several time points, taken from a donor given antiretroviral therapy, either interrupted or continuous. Specified subset: naive CD4+ CD45RA+ CD45RO- T cells. The TCR originated in a pool of human donors with HIV. The CDR3 DNA follows: TGCGCCAGCAACAGTGGGACTTCACCCCTCCACTTT. It codes for CASNSGTSPLHF.